This TCR beta chain was observed in a study of regulatory T cells in long-lasting Graves disease. Notes on the study in general: A reduction in accuracy may have resulted from the small sample size. Patients whose Graves' disease persisted exhibited lower TCR diversity than those newly diagnosed.

The V gene's germline CDR1 is SGHRS and CDR2 YFSETQ. The CDR3 extends over 16 amino acids. The V gene end was trimmed by 4 bases and the J gene end by 5 bases; junction bases not matched to a gene: 5. Arm-PCR of CDR3 regions with iRepertoire HTBI primers generated TCR beta libraries. TCRdb independently ran MiXCR on the multiplex PCR reads; one entry per CDR3 protein. The sample includes some 350,000 distinct CDR3 sequences, about 17% seen only once; the top ten take 20% to 25%. Time point indicated: newly diagnosed GD, antithyroid drugs for less than 3 months. RNA extracted from PBMCs served as the sequencing template. The table lists this clonotype with a few counts. The antigen remains undetermined. These same data were also listed under a study on T cells in Graves' hyperthyroidism and ophthalmopathy.

The chain links TRBV5-1 to TRBJ2-2; 13 positions match TRBD2. This receptor was taken from a woman in her late teens or twenties with Graves disease. Sequencing used peripheral blood mononuclear cells (PBMCs), obtained at new diagnosis, from a patient treated with antithyroid drugs. CDR3 bases: TGCGCCAGCAGCCCGGGGACTAGCGGGATGACCGGGGAGCTGTTTTTT. Protein: CASSPGTSGMTGELFF.